These T cell receptor beta chains were read from a single sample in a study of response to subunit inactivated influenza vaccine. TCRdb passed the RT-PCR reads through MiXCR, listing each CDR3 protein once. Among 800,000 to 1,000,000 distinct CDR3 sequences listed, over 20% were seen once. The sequences come from PBMCs from blood, collected 5 to 6 days after vaccination. The receptor set was obtained from a man aged 50 or older who received an inactivated influenza vaccine. CDR3s include the opening cysteine and the closing phenylalanine or tryptophan. A D gene is named only where the DNA matches it firmly. For some rows the clone size is stated as once, few or many, or as a class when expanded; others skip it.

J gene | D gene | clone size | V gene | CDR3 protein | CDR3 DNA
TRBJ2-5 | TRBD2 | - | TRBV7-7 | CASSLGGRSETQYF | TGTGCCAGCAGCTTGGGCGGGAGGAGCGAGACCCAGTACTTC
TRBJ2-5 | - | - | TRBV20-1 | CSARDTAQETQYF | TGCAGTGCTAGAGATACGGCACAAGAGACCCAGTACTTC
TRBJ2-2 | - | - | TRBV10-3 | CAIRPGQNTGELFF | TGTGCCATCAGACCGGGACAGAACACCGGGGAGCTGTTTTTT
TRBJ2-1 | - | few | TRBV27 | CASSPREPAYNEQFF | TGTGCCAGCAGTCCCCGAGAGCCCGCCTACAATGAGCAGTTCTTC
TRBJ2-1 | TRBD2 | few | TRBV7-3 | CASSSGLSGRPYNEQFF | TGTGCCAGCAGCTCTGGGCTTAGCGGGAGACCTTACAATGAGCAGTTCTTC
TRBJ2-1 | TRBD2 | few | TRBV7-7 | CASSLGAAGYNEQFF | TGTGCTAGCAGCTTAGGGGCAGCGGGGTACAATGAGCAGTTCTTC
TRBJ2-7 | TRBD2 | - | TRBV27 | CASSLLAGGLSSYEQYF | TGTGCCAGCAGTTTGCTAGCGGGGGGATTAAGCTCCTACGAGCAGTACTTC
TRBJ1-4 | - | few | TRBV10-3 | CAISSGTTNEKLFF | TGTGCCATCAGCTCCGGGACAACTAATGAAAAACTGTTTTTT
TRBJ2-7 | TRBD2 | few | TRBV7-2 | CASSLALGRGAYEQYF | TGTGCCAGCAGCTTAGCGCTTGGGCGGGGGGCTTACGAGCAGTACTTC
TRBJ1-3 | - | many | TRBV20-1 | CSARVGGLPGNTIYF | TGCAGTGCTAGAGTAGGGGGACTCCCTGGAAACACCATATATTTT
TRBJ2-3 | - | - | TRBV3-1 | CASSQDVTSSVDTQYF | TGTGCCAGCAGCCAAGATGTTACCAGTTCAGTCGATACGCAGTATTTT
TRBJ1-1 | - | many | TRBV5-1 | CASSPGRGSDTEAFF | TGCGCCAGCAGCCCAGGGCGGGGGTCGGACACTGAAGCTTTCTTT
TRBJ2-3 | - | once | TRBV6-2/TRBV6-3 | CATSRERTDTQYF | TGTGCCACCTCCCGGGAGCGCACAGATACGCAGTATTTT
TRBJ1-5 | - | - | TRBV4-2 | CASSQEIGYVNQPQHF | TGTGCCAGCAGCCAAGAAATAGGGTATGTCAATCAGCCCCAGCATTTT
TRBJ2-2 | - | - | TRBV29-1 | CSVDSSGTGELFF | TGCAGCGTTGACAGCTCGGGCACCGGGGAGCTGTTTTTT
TRBJ2-5 | - | few | TRBV4-3 | CASSQDSGTQYF | TGCGCCAGCAGCCAAGATTCCGGGACCCAGTACTTC
TRBJ2-1 | TRBD2 | - | TRBV7-9 | CASSLLAGREQFF | TGTGCCAGCAGCCTACTAGCGGGCAGGGAGCAGTTCTTC
TRBJ1-3 | - | few | TRBV12-3/TRBV12-4 | CASSPSRDKSSGNTIYF | TGTGCCAGCAGTCCATCCCGGGACAAGAGCTCTGGAAACACCATATATTTT
TRBJ2-1 | - | - | TRBV5-4 | CASSRGQGRGEQFF | TGTGCCAGCAGTCGGGGGCAGGGCCGTGGTGAGCAGTTCTTC
TRBJ2-5 | - | - | TRBV10-3 | CATRPSAKYQETQYF | TGTGCCACCCGCCCTTCCGCAAAGTACCAAGAGACCCAGTACTTC
TRBJ2-1 | - | - | TRBV6-6 | CASSPSNYEQFF | TGTGCCAGCAGTCCCTCCAACTATGAGCAGTTCTTC
TRBJ2-7 | - | many | TRBV5-1 | CASRFAGTRAYEQYF | TGCGCCAGCAGGTTCGCCGGGACTCGAGCCTACGAGCAGTACTTC
TRBJ2-7 | TRBD1 | - | TRBV20-1 | CSAETRDRGHEQYF | TGCAGTGCTGAAACCCGGGACAGGGGCCACGAGCAGTACTTC
TRBJ2-6 | - | few | TRBV6-2/TRBV6-3 | CASSRDTANVLTF | TGTGCCAGCAGTCGGGATACGGCCAACGTCCTGACTTTC
TRBJ2-7 | TRBD2 | few | TRBV4-3 | CASSQRASRTSGTFYEQYF | TGCGCCAGCAGCCAAAGAGCATCCCGGACTAGCGGGACCTTCTACGAGCAGTACTTC
TRBJ1-2 | - | - | TRBV29-1 | CSVVQGNYGYTF | TGCAGCGTTGTACAGGGTAACTATGGCTACACCTTC
TRBJ2-3 | TRBD2 | few | TRBV7-2 | CASTITGTSYTQYF | TGTGCCAGCACGATAACCGGGACTAGTTATACGCAGTATTTT
TRBJ2-1 | TRBD2 | - | TRBV28 | CASSKLAGIKYNEQFF | TGTGCCAGCAGTAAACTAGCGGGGATAAAATACAATGAGCAGTTCTTC
TRBJ2-1 | TRBD2 | - | TRBV10-3 | CAISGPELAGNNEQFF | TGTGCCATCAGTGGGCCGGAACTAGCGGGAAACAATGAGCAGTTCTTC
TRBJ2-5 | - | few | TRBV20-1 | CSLRLGGETQYF | TGCAGCCTTAGACTAGGAGGAGAGACCCAGTACTTC
TRBJ2-2 | - | - | TRBV12-3/TRBV12-4 | CASSRRGTYTGELFF | TGTGCCAGCAGTAGGAGGGGGACGTACACCGGGGAGCTGTTTTTT
TRBJ2-5 | TRBD2 | - | TRBV15 | CATSRDYGGEETQYF | TGTGCCACCAGCAGAGATTACGGGGGGGAAGAGACCCAGTACTTC
TRBJ2-1 | TRBD2 | - | TRBV20-1 | CSARPSGGGDEQFF | TGCAGTGCTAGACCTAGCGGGGGAGGCGATGAGCAGTTCTTC
TRBJ2-1 | - | once | TRBV20-1 | CSASWGIYNEQFF | TGCAGTGCTAGCTGGGGGATTTACAATGAGCAGTTCTTC
TRBJ1-1 | - | - | TRBV5-1 | CASSLDGGVAEAFF | TGCGCCAGCAGCTTGGATGGGGGCGTAGCTGAAGCTTTCTTT
TRBJ2-7 | - | few | TRBV5-6 | CASSFITDSYEQYF | TGTGCCAGCAGCTTTATAACCGACTCCTACGAGCAGTACTTC
TRBJ2-5 | - | few | TRBV29-1 | CSVRRGQAQETQYF | TGCAGCGTTCGGAGGGGACAAGCCCAAGAGACCCAGTACTTC
TRBJ1-1 | - | many | TRBV10-3 | CAIKQGRTEAFF | TGTGCCATCAAACAGGGACGCACTGAAGCTTTCTTT
TRBJ2-7 | TRBD2 | few | TRBV27 | CASRPTSGRPYEQYF | TGTGCCAGCAGACCCACTAGCGGGCGGCCCTACGAGCAGTACTTC
TRBJ2-7 | TRBD1 | few | TRBV6-2/TRBV6-3 | CASSTGTGGSEQYF | TGTGCCAGCAGTACCGGGACAGGGGGATCGGAGCAGTACTTC
TRBJ1-2 | - | - | TRBV4-2 | CASSPATGQYGYTF | TGTGCCAGCAGCCCGGCGACAGGCCAATATGGCTACACCTTC
TRBJ2-7 | TRBD2 | few | TRBV5-1 | CASSLAINFGTSEYEQYF | TGCGCCAGCAGCTTGGCCATTAACTTTGGGACTAGCGAATACGAGCAGTACTTC
TRBJ2-5 | - | few | TRBV12-3/TRBV12-4 | CASSPNPPSQETQYF | TGTGCCAGCAGCCCCAATCCCCCCTCCCAAGAGACCCAGTACTTC
TRBJ1-1 | - | - | TRBV7-9 | CASSFSGTTEAFF | TGTGCCAGCAGCTTCTCTGGGACCACTGAAGCTTTCTTT
TRBJ1-4 | - | - | TRBV12-3/TRBV12-4 | CASSFQGLGTNEKLFF | TGTGCCAGCAGTTTCCAGGGATTGGGGACTAATGAAAAACTGTTTTTT
TRBJ2-3 | - | many | TRBV12-3/TRBV12-4 | CASSSEGVITDTQYF | TGTGCCAGCAGCTCGGAGGGGGTGATCACAGATACGCAGTATTTT
TRBJ2-7 | - | few | TRBV6-5 | CASSYTRTETPSYEQYF | TGTGCCAGCAGTTACACCCGGACAGAAACACCCTCCTACGAGCAGTACTTC
TRBJ2-3 | - | many | TRBV12-3/TRBV12-4 | CASSLPDLTDTQYF | TGTGCCAGCAGTTTGCCGGACCTCACAGATACGCAGTATTTT
TRBJ2-5 | - | - | TRBV11-3 | CASSRVHQETQYF | TGTGCCAGCAGCCGGGTACACCAAGAGACCCAGTACTTC
TRBJ2-7 | - | few | TRBV9 | CASSVLSGFSYEQYF | TGTGCCAGCAGCGTACTCTCTGGCTTCTCCTACGAGCAGTACTTC
TRBJ2-3 | - | - | TRBV5-4 | CASSLEAEGLSDTQYF | TGTGCCAGCAGCTTGGAGGCCGAGGGCCTTTCAGATACGCAGTATTTT
TRBJ2-1 | TRBD2 | few | TRBV6-5 | CASSLGTSGIWSYNEQFF | TGTGCCAGCAGTTTGGGGACTAGCGGGATATGGTCCTACAATGAGCAGTTCTTC
TRBJ1-3 | - | few | TRBV5-1 | CASSLAAGFGNTIYF | TGCGCCAGCAGCTTGGCCGCAGGGTTCGGAAACACCATATATTTT